Here is one TCR beta chain with its context. Profiled with immunoSEQ multiplex PCR; TCRdb holds only in-frame clones, not every one. The sample has about 190,000 clones; approximately 84% are singletons. Each participant's cohort was designated according to participant-reported clinical history. Donors in Cohort 3 counted as recovered after two negative PCRs, clearance, or symptom resolution. The source of the sample is a study of blood T cell repertoires in COVID-19. For the study at large: PBMCs, B-cell-depleted T cells, or T cells were the source of the cDNA or gDNA that made up the material.

Looked up from germline, CDR1 is MRHNA and CDR2 is SNTAGT. The length of the CDR3 is 15 residues. The V and J ends lost 6 bases and 4 bases respectively, with 18 bases between them. The sequence derives from a woman aged 25 to 39 who had recovered from COVID-19. The rearrangement links TRBV6-4 to TRBJ1-2; D ambiguous. The source material was PBMCs or T cells enriched from blood (not recorded which). The CDR3 DNA is TGTGCCAGCAGGGTCGGCCCCCAGGCGGGCTATGGCTACACCTTC. This sequence encodes CASRVGPQAGYGYTF.